These 19 T cell receptor beta chains originate from one sample sequenced in a study. TCRdb called the RT-PCR reads again in MiXCR, with one record for every CDR3 protein. The sample records hundreds of thousands of distinct CDR3 sequences, 12% to 15% being singletons. The specimen was memory CD4+ T cells from blood. The receptors come from a female donor in good health, serving as a healthy control.

This chain connects TRBV7-2 to TRBJ2-2; the D gene is possibly TRBD1 (5 bases). Per germline, CDR1 SGHTA and CDR2 FQGNSA. This CDR3 is 15 amino acids long. Trimming stripped 5 bases from V and 0 bases from J, with 10 bases between. The CDR3 loop is CASSQDIPNTGELFF. DNA of the CDR3: TGTGCCAGCAGCCAGGACATTCCGAACACCGGGGAGCTGTTTTTT.

This clonotype showed up many times. The rearrangement joins TRBV7-2 to TRBJ2-1; D could derive from TRBD1 or TRBD2 (5 bases each). The CDR3 has 16 amino acids. CDR1 is SGHTA, CDR2 FQGNSA, per germline. Deletions cut 1 base from V and 10 bases from J, with 20 bases between. The chain's CDR3 is CASSLGLVPYGDEQFF. The DNA for the CDR3 is TGTGCCAGCAGCTTAGGGTTAGTCCCTTACGGGGACGAGCAGTTCTTC.

The chain joins TRBV6-6 to TRBJ2-7, with 11 nucleotides matching TRBD2. The CDR3 contains 14 residues. V gave up 5 bases and J gave up 5 bases; unmatched junction bases: 5. Germline CDR1 reads MNHNY; CDR2 reads SVGAGI (reference sequence). The CDR3 DNA sequence: TGTGCCAGCAGTCGACTAGCGGGATCCAACGAGCAGTACTTC. Protein sequence: CASSRLAGSNEQYF.

This clonotype was counted many times. The rearrangement links TRBV7-7 to TRBJ2-1; 7 nucleotides line up with TRBD2. The CDR3 is 13 residues long. Germline V gene data show CDR1 as SSHAT and CDR2 as FNYEAQ (reference sequence). This CDR3 reads CASSPAGPGEQFF. In nucleotides, the CDR3 is TGTGCTAGCTCCCCAGCGGGACCCGGAGAGCAGTTCTTC.

This clonotype was found a few times. The chain employs TRBV12-3 or TRBV12-4 and TRBJ2-2; TRBD1 matches at 8 bases. Germline trimming cut 6 bases from V and 5 bases from J; bases unmatched to any gene: 5. This CDR3 region has 14 residues. In nucleotides, the CDR3 is TGTGCCAGCAGCCGGACAGGGCGGACCGGGGAGCTGTTTTTT. Its translation: CASSRTGRTGELFF.

The chain has TRBV12-3 or TRBV12-4 and TRBJ2-3; TRBD2 aligns across 12 bases. The CDR3 is made up of 17 amino acids. Trimming cost V 2 bases and J 2 bases; bases outside gene matches: 5. CDR3 bases: TGTGCCAGCAGTTTAAGGCTAGCGGGAGGGATCACAGATACGCAGTATTTT. Translated: CASSLRLAGGITDTQYF.

V usage is TRBV7-2 and J usage is TRBJ1-4, with 9 bases identical to TRBD1. The CDR3 covers 14 residues. V dropped 4 bases and J dropped 8; count of bases not matched to a gene: 5. CDR1 SGHTA and CDR2 FQGNSA come from the germline V gene. CDR3 nucleotides: TGTGCCAGCAGCTCAGAGGACAGGGGAGAAAAACTGTTTTTT. As protein: CASSSEDRGEKLFF.

This clonotype was counted between two and nine times. The rearrangement joins TRBV12-3 or TRBV12-4 to TRBJ2-2; a weak D match, TRBD1 (6 bases). The V end was cut by 5 bases, the J end by 4 bases, with 8 bases between. CDR3 length: 13 residues. CDR3 amino acids: CASSIRGTGELFF. CDR3 DNA: TGTGCCAGCAGTATCAGGGGCACCGGGGAGCTGTTTTTT.

This clonotype was found a few times. The chain combines TRBV25-1 with TRBJ1-3; D is uncertain. The CDR3 consists of 15 residues. CDR1 is MGHDK, CDR2 SYGVNS, per germline. Trimming pared 2 bases from V and 1 base from J, leaving 9 bases between. In DNA, the CDR3 is TGTGCCAGCAGTGAACCCCTCGGGTCTGGAAACACCATATATTTT. Translating it yields CASSEPLGSGNTIYF.

This clonotype appeared many times. The V and J genes are TRBV20-1 and TRBJ2-1; D unresolved. CDR1 and CDR2 from the germline V gene are DFQATT and SNEGSKA (reference sequence). There are 14 residues in the CDR3. Trimming cost V 1 base and J 0 bases, with 7 bases left between them. In DNA, the CDR3 is TGCAGTGCTAGAGTCCCACCCTCCTACAATGAGCAGTTCTTC. As protein: CSARVPPSYNEQFF.

This clonotype was recorded at least ten times. V and J are TRBV5-1 and TRBJ2-7, with D tentatively TRBD1 or TRBD2 (5 bases each). Germline CDR1 reads SGHRS; CDR2 reads YFSETQ. Trimming removed 4 bases at V and 3 bases at J, with 14 bases between. The CDR3 runs 14 residues. The CDR3 nucleotides read TGCGCCAGCAGCATCGGGACCCCCAGCTACGAGCAGTACTTC. The encoded protein is CASSIGTPSYEQYF.

V gene TRBV7-9 combines with J gene TRBJ1-1, with 7 bases aligning to TRBD1. Germline V lookup: CDR1 SEHNR, CDR2 FQNEAQ (reference sequence). This CDR3 is 15 amino acids long. V trimming: 1 base; J trimming: 5 bases; junction bases outside the gene matches: 7. The CDR3 is CASSLGGGAGTEAFF. DNA for the CDR3: TGTGCCAGCAGCTTAGGAGGGGGCGCGGGGACTGAAGCTTTCTTT.

This clonotype was detected a few times. The chain uses TRBV12-3 or TRBV12-4 and TRBJ2-7, with 10 bases identical to TRBD1. V shed 6 bases, J shed 6 bases, and the junction held 5 bases outside the gene matches. The CDR3 is 13 amino acids. The CDR3 DNA follows: TGTGCCAGCAGAGGGACAGGGGTGCTCGAGCAGTACTTC. This gives the protein CASRGTGVLEQYF.

This clonotype occurred once. Just one base apart from a much larger clone, this may be a read error. The chain employs TRBV30 and TRBJ1-2; D not certain. The CDR3 is 14 amino acids. Germline V gene lookup returns CDR1 GTSNPN and CDR2 SVGIG (reference sequence). V was trimmed by 3 bases and J by 6 bases, leaving 17 bases between them. The CDR3 protein is CAWRKTAWLDGYTF. The CDR3 bases are TGTGCCTGGAGGAAGACCGCCTGGTTGGATGGCTACACCTTC.

This clonotype was seen repeatedly, ten times or more. The chain is built from TRBV10-3 and TRBJ2-7, with D tentatively TRBD2 (7 bases). The CDR3 sequence is 14 residues long. The germline V gene has CDR1 ENHRY and CDR2 SYGVKD. Trimming left V 11 bases short and J 2 bases short, with 19 bases between. CDR3 nucleotides: TGTGCCGCAGAACAGGGCGGGGGCCCCTACGAGCAGTACTTC. It is translated as CAAEQGGGPYEQYF.

This clonotype was counted a few times. The chain is built from TRBV7-8 and TRBJ1-4; D may be TRBD1 (5 bases). From germline, CDR1 is SGHVS and CDR2 FQNEAQ. V was shortened by 4 bases and J by 2 bases, with 14 bases between the two germline ends. This CDR3 region has 16 residues. CDR3 sequence (DNA): TGTGCCAGCAGCTCGCAGGGTATACCGACTAATGAAAAACTGTTTTTT. Its protein product is CASSSQGIPTNEKLFF. The entire variable domain, with the rest obtained from reference TRBV7-8 and TRBJ1-4, is as follows: GAGVSQSPRYKVAKRGQDVALRCDPISGHVSLFWYQQALGQGPEFLTYFQNEAQLDKSGLPSDRFFAERPEGSVSTLKIQRTQQEDSAVYLCASSSQGIPTNEKLFFGSGTQLSVL.

This clonotype showed up just a few times. V usage is TRBV6-5 and J usage is TRBJ2-3; unclear D gene. The V and J ends lost 0 bases and 3 bases respectively, with 10 bases between them. Germline CDR1 MNHEY, CDR2 SVGAGI. This CDR3 has 15 residues. In DNA, the CDR3 is TGTGCCAGCAGTTACTCGATACTGAGAACAGATACGCAGTATTTT. Translated: CASSYSILRTDTQYF.

This clonotype was detected only a few times. The gene calls are TRBV12-3 or TRBV12-4 and TRBJ2-3, with 8 bases aligning to TRBD2. V trimming: 6 bases; J trimming: 6 bases; junction bases outside the gene matches: 17. The CDR3 length is 17 residues. The CDR3: CASRPPLAGTRPDTQYF. In DNA, the CDR3 is TGTGCCAGCAGGCCGCCGTTAGCGGGAACGCGGCCGGATACGCAGTATTTT.

The chain combines TRBV20-1 with TRBJ2-1, with 11 bases fitting TRBD2. Germline V gene lookup returns CDR1 DFQATT and CDR2 SNEGSKA (reference sequence). This CDR3 comprises 18 residues. The J segment lost 0 bases and the V segment lost 4 bases, leaving 11 bases of the junction unmatched. In DNA form, the CDR3 reads TGCAGTGCTATAACGACTAGCGGGATCCCTAGCTCCTACAATGAGCAGTTCTTC. Translation: CSAITTSGIPSSYNEQFF.